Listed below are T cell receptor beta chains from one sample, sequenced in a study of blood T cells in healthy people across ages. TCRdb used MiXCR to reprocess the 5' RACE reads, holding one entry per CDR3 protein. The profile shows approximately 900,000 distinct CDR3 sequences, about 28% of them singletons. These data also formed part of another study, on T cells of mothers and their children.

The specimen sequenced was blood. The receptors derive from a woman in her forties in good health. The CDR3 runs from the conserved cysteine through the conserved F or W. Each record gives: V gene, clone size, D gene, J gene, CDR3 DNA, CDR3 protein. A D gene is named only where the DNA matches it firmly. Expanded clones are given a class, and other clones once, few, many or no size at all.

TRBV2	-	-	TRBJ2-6	TGTGCCATCGCGACCGACTCTGGGGCCAACGTCCTGACTTTC	CAIATDSGANVLTF
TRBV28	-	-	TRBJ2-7	TGTGCCAGCAGTCCCCAGGGGCCGGGAGGATACGAGCAGTACTTC	CASSPQGPGGYEQYF
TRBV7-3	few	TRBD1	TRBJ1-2	TGTGCCAGCAGCCCCTCACCCGGGACAGAGGGAGGCTACACCTTC	CASSPSPGTEGGYTF
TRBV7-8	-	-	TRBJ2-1	TGTGCCAGCACCGGACGAGGGGAACACTGGTTTTGGAATGAGCAGTTCTTC	CASTGRGEHWFWNEQFF
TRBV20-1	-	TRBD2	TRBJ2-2	TGCAGTGCTAGAGATCTCAGTGCGGGGGGGAGGAACACCGGGGAGCTGTTTTTT	CSARDLSAGGRNTGELFF
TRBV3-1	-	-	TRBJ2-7	TGTGCCAGCAGCCAATATGCGACTGTGTACGAGCAGTACTTC	CASSQYATVYEQYF
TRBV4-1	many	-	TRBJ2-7	TGCGCCAGCAGCCCGTCTCCCAGGGTTCCCTACGAGCAGTACTTC	CASSPSPRVPYEQYF
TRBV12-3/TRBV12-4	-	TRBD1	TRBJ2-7	TGTGCCAGCAGTGACCACAGGGGACCCTCCTACGAGCAGTACTTC	CASSDHRGPSYEQYF
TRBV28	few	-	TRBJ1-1	TGTGCCAGCAGTTTAAACAGGTTGGAAGGTACTGAAGCTTTCTTT	CASSLNRLEGTEAFF
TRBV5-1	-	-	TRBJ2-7	TGCGCCAGCAGCTTGGTTGCGGACAGCACCTACGAGCAGTACTTC	CASSLVADSTYEQYF
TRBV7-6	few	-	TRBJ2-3	TGTGCCAGCAGCTTAACAGGGAGAGAGGCAGATACGCAGTATTTT	CASSLTGREADTQYF
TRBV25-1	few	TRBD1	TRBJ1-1	TGTGCCAGCAGTCAGTTCGGACAGGGGAGATCTTTCTTT	CASSQFGQGRSFF
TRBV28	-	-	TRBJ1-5	TGTGCCAGCAGTTTTCAGACGGGTAGCAATCAGCCCCAGCATTTT	CASSFQTGSNQPQHF
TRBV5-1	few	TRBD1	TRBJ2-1	TGCGCCAGCAGCTCCTTAGGACAGGGATCCTACAATGAGCAGTTCTTC	CASSSLGQGSYNEQFF
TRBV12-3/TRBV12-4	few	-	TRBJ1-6	TGTGCCAGCAGTTCGCCCGGGGCAGGAAATTCACCCCTCCACTTT	CASSSPGAGNSPLHF
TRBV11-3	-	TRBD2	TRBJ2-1	TGTGCCAGCAGCCCCTTAAAGCAGCGGGGGGGCCAAGTCGATGAGCAGTTCTTC	CASSPLKQRGGQVDEQFF
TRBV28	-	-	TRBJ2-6	TGTGCCGGCAGACTCGGGACATTCTCTGGGGCCAACGTCCTGACTTTC	CAGRLGTFSGANVLTF
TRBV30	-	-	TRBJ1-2	TGTGCCTGGAGTGCAGGGTCTGACTATGGCTACACCTTC	CAWSAGSDYGYTF
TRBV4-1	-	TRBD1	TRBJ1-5	TGCGCCAGCAGCCAAGAGGGACAGCATAGCAATCAGCCCCAGCATTTT	CASSQEGQHSNQPQHF
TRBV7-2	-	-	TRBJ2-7	TGTGCCAACAGCCGTGGGGGTTGTCGCGAGCAGTACTTC	CANSRGGCREQYF
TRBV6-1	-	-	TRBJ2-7	TGTGCCAGCAGTGAAACCAGTTTTAGGACCGAGCAGTACTTC	CASSETSFRTEQYF
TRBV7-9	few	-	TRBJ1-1	TGTGCCAGCAGCTTAGTTGGTGATCTTGCGCCCATGAACACTGAAGCTTTCTTT	CASSLVGDLAPMNTEAFF
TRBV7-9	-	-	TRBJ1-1	TGTGCCAGCAGCCCTGCCGGGACAACGGAAGCTTTCTTT	CASSPAGTTEAFF
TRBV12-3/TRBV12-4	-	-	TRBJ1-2	TGTGCCAGCAGTTTACGGGGGGCGGAAGGCTACACCTTC	CASSLRGAEGYTF
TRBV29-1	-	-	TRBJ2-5	TGCAGCGTTGTCCCGGTAGGCCAAGAGACCCAGTACTTC	CSVVPVGQETQYF
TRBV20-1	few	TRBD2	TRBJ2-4	TGCAGTGCTCGACGTCAACCGTCAAGGACTAGCCTCCAGGCCAAAAACATTCAGTACTTC	CSARRQPSRTSLQAKNIQYF
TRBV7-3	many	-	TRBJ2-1	TGTGCCAGCAGCTCCAAGTGGGGGCCTGTGGGAGTGTCCTACAATGAGCAGTTCTTC	CASSSKWGPVGVSYNEQFF
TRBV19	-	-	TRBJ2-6	TGTGCCAGTATGCGACAGCACCTATCCTCTGGGGCCAACGTCCTGACTTTC	CASMRQHLSSGANVLTF
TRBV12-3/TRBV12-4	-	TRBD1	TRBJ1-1	TGTGCCAGCAGTTTGCGCGGACAGGCGAACACTGAAGCTTTCTTT	CASSLRGQANTEAFF
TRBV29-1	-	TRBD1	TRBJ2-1	TGCAGCGTTGATGGGGGACAGGGTACGAATGAGCAGTTCTTC	CSVDGGQGTNEQFF
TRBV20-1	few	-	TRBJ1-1	TGCAGTGCCATACCCCCAGTCCGGCGGAACACTGAAGCTTTCTTT	CSAIPPVRRNTEAFF
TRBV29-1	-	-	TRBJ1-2	TGCAGCGTTGACAGTAACTATGGCTACACCTTC	CSVDSNYGYTF
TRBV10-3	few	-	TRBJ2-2	TGTGTCATCAGACCGACACCGAACACCGGGGAGCTGTTTTTT	CVIRPTPNTGELFF
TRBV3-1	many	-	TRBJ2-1	TGTGCCAGCAGCCAATGGGCTAGCCCTGGGAATGAGCAGTTCTTC	CASSQWASPGNEQFF
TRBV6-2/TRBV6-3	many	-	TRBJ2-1	TGTGCCAGCAGTTACGTGGCGGGGGCCCTCAACAATGAGCAGTTCTTC	CASSYVAGALNNEQFF
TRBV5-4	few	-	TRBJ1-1	TGTGCCAGCAGCCGCGGACAGATGAGCCTGAACACTGAAGCTTTCTTT	CASSRGQMSLNTEAFF
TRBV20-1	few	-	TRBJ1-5	TGCAGTGCCTACCATGTAAATAGCAATCAGCCCCAGCATTTT	CSAYHVNSNQPQHF
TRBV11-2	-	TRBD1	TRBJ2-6	TGTGCCAGCAGCTTAAACCTAATCGACAGGGGAAGCTCTGGGGCCAACGTCCTGACTTTC	CASSLNLIDRGSSGANVLTF
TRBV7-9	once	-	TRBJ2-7	TGTGCCAGCAGCTTCACCACCCGGGCAGGCGAGCAGTACTTC	CASSFTTRAGEQYF
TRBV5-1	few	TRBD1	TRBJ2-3	TGCGCCAGCAGCTTGCAACAGGGGAGCACAGATACGCAGTATTTT	CASSLQQGSTDTQYF
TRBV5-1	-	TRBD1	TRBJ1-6	TGCGCCAGCAGCTCGACAGGGGGAGATTCACCCCTCCACTTT	CASSSTGGDSPLHF
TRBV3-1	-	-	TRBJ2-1	TGTGCCAGCAGCCAAGGGGGCGGGGGCAAGGGTGAGCAGTTCTTC	CASSQGGGGKGEQFF
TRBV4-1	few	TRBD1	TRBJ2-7	TGCGCCAGCAGCCAAGATTACGGGACAGGGAAGTACGAGCAGTACTTC	CASSQDYGTGKYEQYF
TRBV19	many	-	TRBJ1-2	TGTGCCAGTAGTCTACAGGGAGCTCGGTATGGCTACACCTTC	CASSLQGARYGYTF
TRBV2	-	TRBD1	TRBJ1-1	TGTGCCAGCAGGGGGACAGGGGGCGGAGAAGCTTTCTTT	CASRGTGGGEAFF
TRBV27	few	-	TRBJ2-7	TGTGCCAGCAGGCGGCAGGTAAACTCCTACGAGCAGTACTTC	CASRRQVNSYEQYF
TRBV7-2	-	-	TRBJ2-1	TGTGCCAGCAGCACCCGCACGGGGAACAATGAGCAGTTCTTC	CASSTRTGNNEQFF
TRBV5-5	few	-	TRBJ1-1	TGTGCCAGCAGCCCGACCGACACTGAAGCTTTCTTT	CASSPTDTEAFF
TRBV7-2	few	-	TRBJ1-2	TGTGCCAGCACCTTGGTAGTGTCTGGGGGGGACTATGGCTACACCTTC	CASTLVVSGGDYGYTF